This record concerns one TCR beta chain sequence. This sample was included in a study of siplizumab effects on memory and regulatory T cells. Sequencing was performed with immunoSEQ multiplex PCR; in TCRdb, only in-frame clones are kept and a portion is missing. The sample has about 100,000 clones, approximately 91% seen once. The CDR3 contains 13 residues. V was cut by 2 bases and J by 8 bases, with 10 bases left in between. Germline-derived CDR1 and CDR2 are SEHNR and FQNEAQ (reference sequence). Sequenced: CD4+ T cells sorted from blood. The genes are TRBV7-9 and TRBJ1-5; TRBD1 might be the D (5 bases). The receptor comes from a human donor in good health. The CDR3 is CASSLQGSEPQHF. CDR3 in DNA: TGTGCCAGCAGCTTACAGGGTAGCGAGCCCCAGCATTTT.